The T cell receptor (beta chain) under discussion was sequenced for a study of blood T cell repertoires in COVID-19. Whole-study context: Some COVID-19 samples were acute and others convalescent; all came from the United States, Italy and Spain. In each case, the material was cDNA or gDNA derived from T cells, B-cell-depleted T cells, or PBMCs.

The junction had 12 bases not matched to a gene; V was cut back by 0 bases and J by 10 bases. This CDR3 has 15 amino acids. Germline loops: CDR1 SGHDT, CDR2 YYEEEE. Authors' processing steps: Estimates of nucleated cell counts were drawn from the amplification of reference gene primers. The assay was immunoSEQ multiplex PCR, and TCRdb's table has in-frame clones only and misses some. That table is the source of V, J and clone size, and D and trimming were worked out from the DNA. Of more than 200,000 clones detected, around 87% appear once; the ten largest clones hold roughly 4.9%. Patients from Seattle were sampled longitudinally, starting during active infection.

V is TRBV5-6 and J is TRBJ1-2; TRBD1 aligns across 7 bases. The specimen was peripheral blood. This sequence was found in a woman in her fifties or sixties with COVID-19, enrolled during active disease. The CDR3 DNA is TGTGCCAGCAGCTTGGTTCCTGGGGACAGAAGTACCTACACCTTC. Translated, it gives CASSLVPGDRSTYTF.